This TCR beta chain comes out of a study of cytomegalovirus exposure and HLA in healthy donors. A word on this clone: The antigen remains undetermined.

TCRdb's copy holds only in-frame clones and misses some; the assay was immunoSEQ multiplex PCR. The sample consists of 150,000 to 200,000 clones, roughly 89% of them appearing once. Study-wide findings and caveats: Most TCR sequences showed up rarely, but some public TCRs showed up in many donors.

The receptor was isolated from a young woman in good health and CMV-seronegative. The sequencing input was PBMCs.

The DNA for the CDR3 is TGTGCCAGCAGCTTGGGCAGATTCTACAATGAGCAGTTCTTC. This encodes CASSLGRFYNEQFF. The chain uses TRBV5-6 and TRBJ2-1; D gene unclear. The germline V and J ends were trimmed by 0 bases and 3 bases, with 7 bases remaining between them. CDR1 and CDR2 (germline): SGHDT, YYEEEE. The CDR3 sequence is 14 residues long.